This T cell receptor beta chain was sequenced in a study of blood T cell repertoires in COVID-19. Measured with immunoSEQ multiplex PCR; TCRdb has only the in-frame clones, and not every one. The repertoire consists of about 330,000 clones, with 88% occurring once and the leading ten covering under 6%. The length of the CDR3 is 15 residues. The V gene is TRBV12-2, the J gene TRBJ2-3; TRBD2 is the table's D call, not checked against the DNA. TRBV12-2 is a listed pseudogene. Material: PBMCs or T cells enriched from blood (not recorded which). The origin of this receptor is a young man who had recovered from COVID-19. The CDR3 spells CASRLERSRTDTQYF. The CDR3 DNA reads as TGTGCAAGTCGCTTAGAGCGGTCACGCACAGATACGCAGTATTTT.